This is a list of T cell receptor beta chains from one sample in a study of blood T cell repertoires in COVID-19. Assay used: immunoSEQ multiplex PCR; TCRdb lists only in-frame clones, some missing. The sample carries around 250,000 clones, approximately 90% recorded once. Sequenced sample: PBMCs or T cells enriched from blood (not recorded which). All receptors come from a man in his fifties who had been exposed to COVID-19. The CDR3 runs from the conserved cysteine through the conserved F or W. A D gene is named only where the DNA matches it firmly. Some rows have no size entry. The others give once, few or many, or a class for an expanded clone.

clone size | D gene | J gene | V gene | CDR3 DNA | CDR3 protein
. | . | TRBJ2-1 | TRBV5-1 | TGCGCCAGCAGCGGCCCTTTGGGACTCAAACACAATGAGCAGTTCTTC | CASSGPLGLKHNEQFF
. | TRBD1 | TRBJ1-1 | TRBV28 | TGTGCCAGCAGTGGGACAGGGGTGAACACTGAAGCTTTCTTT | CASSGTGVNTEAFF
. | . | TRBJ1-2 | TRBV30 | TGTGCCTGGAGTACAGGCTTTTCTGGTGGCTACACCTTC | CAWSTGFSGGYTF
few | TRBD2 | TRBJ2-2 | TRBV19 | TGTGCCAGTAAACTAGCGGGGGGGCCGGGCACCGGGGAGCTGTTTTTT | CASKLAGGPGTGELFF
. | TRBD2 | TRBJ2-3 | TRBV4-2 | TGTGCCAGCAGCCAAGTGGGACTAGCGGGGGGCGGGCCAGATACGCAGTATTTT | CASSQVGLAGGGPDTQYF
. | . | TRBJ1-2 | TRBV5-1 | TGCGCCAGCAGCTTCCCCGGGACACCCTATGGCTACACCTTC | CASSFPGTPYGYTF
. | . | TRBJ1-6 | TRBV30 | TGTGCCCGCAAAAGGCCGGGGTATAATTCACCCCTCCACTTT | CARKRPGYNSPLHF
. | TRBD2 | TRBJ2-3 | TRBV4-1 | TGCGCCAGCAGCCAGCCGGGGGGGCTAGATACGCAGTATTTT | CASSQPGGLDTQYF
. | . | TRBJ2-6 | TRBV5-1 | TGCGCCAGCAGCTTTGGGGAGAGCTCTGGGGCCAACGTCCTGACTTTC | CASSFGESSGANVLTF
. | . | TRBJ2-7 | TRBV5-4 | TGTGCCAGCAGCGTCGCGGGTGAGCAGTACTTC | CASSVAGEQYF
. | TRBD2 | TRBJ2-1 | TRBV6-2/TRBV6-3 | TGTGCCAGCAGCTTCCGCGGACTAGCGCGGAATGAGCAGTTCTTC | CASSFRGLARNEQFF
once | TRBD2 | TRBJ2-7 | TRBV3-1/TRBV3-2 | TGTGCCAGCAGCCAAGCTTCTGCTAGCGGGGGAATCAGGGCCTACGAGCAGTACTTC | CASSQASASGGIRAYEQYF
. | . | TRBJ2-2 | TRBV6-5 | TGTGCCAGCAGCCCCCTGACAATGACCGGGGAGCTGTTTTTT | CASSPLTMTGELFF
. | . | TRBJ2-3 | TRBV24-1 | TGTGCCACCCGGGGGAAGGCTAGCACAGATACGCAGTATTTT | CATRGKASTDTQYF
. | TRBD1 | TRBJ2-7 | TRBV25-1 | TGTGCCAGCAGTGACTACAGGGGGCCAACACCCTACGAGCAGTACTTC | CASSDYRGPTPYEQYF